Presented here are 24 T cell receptor beta chains from one specimen sequenced in a study of T-cell memory formation after mild COVID-19 (dated by TCRdb to the early 2020s). The library was obtained by 5' RACE. Sequencing took place on an Illumina NovaSeq 6000. TCRdb applied fastp at Q25 and MiXCR to the public reads, then kept only in-frame beta chains. All rows with the same CDR3 protein become a single entry with the most common DNA and genes. In all, the sample holds 280,000 or so distinct CDR3 sequences, and 8% to 9% of those were seen once. Roughly 23% of the sample comes from the top ten. Specimen: PBMCs or a T cell subset sorted from them (not recorded which). These receptors were obtained from a man younger than 35 who had mild COVID-19 (a few samples of this study predate the infection). The sample titles of this study are shuffled in the database, so cell type and time point are left out; the donor was told from shared clones.

The chain is built from TRBV20-1 and TRBJ2-5; tentatively, D is TRBD1 or TRBD2 (5 bases each). The CDR3 extends over 15 amino acids. Germline V CDR1 and CDR2: DFQATT, SNEGSKA (reference sequence). Trimming pared 6 bases from V and 4 bases from J, leaving 21 bases between. CDR3 region: CSAQRGVKIGETQYF. In nucleotides, the CDR3 is TGCAGTGCCCAGAGGGGAGTCAAGATTGGAGAGACCCAGTACTTC.

This CDR3 reads CASSRSGGPGNTIYF. As DNA, the CDR3 is TGTGCCAGCAGCCGATCAGGGGGCCCCGGAAACACCATATATTTT. J is TRBJ1-3 and V is TRBV7-6; 8 positions match TRBD1. The germline gives CDR1 SGHVS, CDR2 FNYEAQ. CDR3 size: 15 residues. V lost 5 bases to trimming and J lost 4 bases; unmatched junction nucleotides: 7. The complete variable domain, with remaining parts taken from reference TRBV7-6 and TRBJ1-3, reads GAGVSQSPRYKVTKRGQDVALRCDPISGHVSLYWYRQALGQGPEFLTYFNYEAQQDKSGLPNDRFSAERPEGSISTLTIQRTEQRDSAMYRCASSRSGGPGNTIYFGEGSWLTVV.

This clonotype was picked up many times. The chain has TRBV24-1 and TRBJ2-1; tentatively, D is TRBD2 (5 bases). Per germline, CDR1 KGHDR and CDR2 SFDVKD. The germline V and J ends were trimmed by 4 bases and 8 bases, with 17 bases remaining between them. This CDR3 spans 15 amino acids. CDR3 nucleotides: TGTGCCACCAGTGACCACCGCTCTGGGAGAGATGAGCAGTTCTTC. It translates to CATSDHRSGRDEQFF.

At least ten counts were recorded for this clonotype. The chain employs TRBV28 and TRBJ2-7, with 7 bases that match TRBD1. V was clipped by 10 bases and J by 1 base; unmatched bases: 7. The CDR3 runs 13 residues. Germline CDR1 reads MDHEN; CDR2 reads SYDVKM. Here the CDR3 DNA reads TGTGCCACTACGGGACAGAGATCCTACGAGCAGTACGTC. Encoded protein: CATTGQRSYEQYV.

This clonotype has a handful of counts. This chain links TRBV11-2 with TRBJ2-1, with 8 bases lining up with TRBD2. Unmatched junction bases numbered 10, after V lost 5 bases and J lost 4 bases. The germline gives CDR1 SGHAT, CDR2 FQNNGV. This CDR3 is 16 amino acids long. The CDR3: CASSAQGAGVYNEQFF. The DNA for the CDR3 is TGTGCCAGCAGCGCCCAGGGAGCGGGGGTATACAATGAGCAGTTCTTC.

This clonotype was counted at least ten times. The chain joins TRBV4-1 to TRBJ2-5, with TRBD2 as a possible D gene (6 bases). Per germline, CDR1 MGHRA and CDR2 YSYEKL. Trimming shortened V by 4 bases and J by 7 bases, and 19 bases separated the two germline ends. This CDR3 comprises 15 residues. The CDR3: CASSRVWGVRGTQYF. Here the CDR3 DNA reads TGCGCCAGCAGCCGAGTCTGGGGGGTTCGAGGGACCCAGTACTTC.

This clonotype turned up a few times. The chain combines TRBV9 with TRBJ2-1; a weak D match, TRBD1 (6 bases). The CDR3 loop spans 15 amino acids. With 2 bases removed from V and 2 bases from J, the gap between germline ends came to 11 bases. Germline V gene sequence: CDR1 SGDLS, CDR2 YYNGEE. The CDR3: CASSVGTGPYNEQFF. CDR3 DNA: TGTGCCAGCAGCGTCGGAACAGGGCCCTACAATGAGCAGTTCTTC.

This clonotype was seen repeatedly, ten times or more. The rearrangement links TRBV7-2 to TRBJ2-1, with no clear D. The CDR3 covers 15 residues. CDR1 and CDR2 (germline): SGHTA, FQGNSA. Trimming shortened V by 5 bases and J by 0 bases, and 11 bases separated the two germline ends. The CDR3 reads CASSPPGRSYNEQFF. CDR3 nucleotide sequence: TGTGCCAGCAGCCCCCCGGGTCGCTCCTACAATGAGCAGTTCTTC.

This clonotype was counted only a few times. The chain combines TRBV27 with TRBJ2-5; a weak D match, TRBD2 (5 bases). V was pared by 5 bases and J by 1 base, with 11 bases between. The CDR3 loop spans 14 amino acids. Germline V gene lookup returns CDR1 MNHEY and CDR2 SMNVEV (reference sequence). The CDR3 protein is CASSRTRTQETQYF. The CDR3 DNA reads as TGTGCCAGCAGTCGCACTAGAACCCAAGAGACCCAGTACTTC.

This clonotype was seen only a few times. V is TRBV12-3 or TRBV12-4 and J is TRBJ1-2; the D gene is possibly TRBD1 (5 bases). Trimming stripped 3 bases from V and 3 bases from J, with 8 bases between. The length of the CDR3 is 13 residues. This CDR3 reads CASSFQGHYGYTF. The CDR3 nucleotides are TGTGCCAGCAGTTTTCAGGGACACTATGGCTACACCTTC.

In its sample, this clonotype was seen many times. The chain recombines TRBV6-2 or TRBV6-3 with TRBJ2-5; 9 bases fit TRBD2. The CDR3 covers 13 residues. J gave up 5 bases and V 6 bases, and 4 bases lay outside the gene matches. Germline lookup yields CDR1 MNHEY and CDR2 SVGEGT. The CDR3 reads CASRRGGFETQYF. DNA for the CDR3: TGTGCCAGCAGGCGGGGGGGCTTTGAGACCCAGTACTTC.

The J gene is TRBJ2-3, the V gene TRBV5-1; 8 positions agree with TRBD1. From germline, CDR1 is SGHRS and CDR2 YFSETQ. The length of the CDR3 is 16 residues. Trimming removed 4 bases from V and 3 bases from J; junction bases left unmatched: 10. CDR3 in DNA: TGCGCCAGCAGCCCTGACAGGGGCCATAAAACAGATACGCAGTATTTT. Residues: CASSPDRGHKTDTQYF.

The chain joins TRBV25-1 to TRBJ2-3, with D hard to call. This CDR3 has 14 residues. The V end lost 7 bases, the J end lost 5 bases, and 16 bases lay between the germline ends. Germline CDR1 is MGHDK and CDR2 is SYGVNS. The CDR3 spells CASTPGSGEDTQYF. The DNA of the CDR3 is TGTGCCAGCACCCCAGGATCTGGGGAAGATACGCAGTATTTT.

This clonotype came up a few times. The V and J genes are TRBV20-1 and TRBJ1-1; the D gene is possibly TRBD1 (6 bases). Trimming stripped 0 bases from V and 4 bases from J, with 15 bases between. In germline, CDR1 is DFQATT, CDR2 SNEGSKA (reference sequence). The CDR3 covers 15 residues. The CDR3 sequence: CSARDRRGPGTEAFF. CDR3 in DNA: TGCAGTGCTAGAGATAGGCGGGGGCCTGGCACTGAAGCTTTCTTT.

This rearrangement joins TRBV6-2 or TRBV6-3 to TRBJ2-3; 7 bases align to TRBD1. This CDR3 region has 15 residues. V lost 6 bases, J lost 1 base, and 7 bases stayed unmatched. Per germline, CDR1 MNHEY and CDR2 SVGEGT. The CDR3 coding sequence is TGTGCCAGCAGGGACACAGGGGACGGCACAGATACGCAGTATTTT. Its protein is CASRDTGDGTDTQYF.

This clonotype was detected many times. The chain joins TRBV7-9 to TRBJ1-2, with no clear D. The CDR3 is made up of 12 amino acids. The germline CDR1 and CDR2 sequences are SEHNR and FQNEAQ (reference sequence). V was clipped by 4 bases and J by 7 bases, with 10 bases between them. CDR3 amino acids: CASSSTDLGYTF. The DNA for the CDR3 is TGTGCCAGCAGCTCTACGGACCTTGGCTACACCTTC.

This clonotype was observed a handful of times. The chain recombines TRBV20-1 with TRBJ2-5; the D gene is possibly TRBD2 (6 bases). Germline loops: CDR1 DFQATT, CDR2 SNEGSKA (reference sequence). V dropped 4 bases and J dropped 0 bases, with 18 bases sitting between them. CDR3 length: 16 residues. Here the CDR3 DNA reads TGCAGTGCTACCCGTACTAGCAGGACGTACCAAGAGACCCAGTACTTC. This encodes CSATRTSRTYQETQYF.

The rearrangement links TRBV18 to TRBJ1-6; D gene unclear. Deletions cut 5 bases from V and 0 bases from J, with 14 bases between. The length of the CDR3 is 17 residues. The germline CDR1 and CDR2 sequences are KGHSH and LQKENI. The chain's CDR3 is CASSRGPASSYNSPLHF. The DNA of the CDR3 is TGTGCCAGCTCAAGAGGACCCGCGAGCTCCTATAATTCACCCCTCCACTTT.

At least ten counts were recorded for this clonotype. The chain combines TRBV6-5 with TRBJ1-5; 7 nucleotides agree with TRBD1. Germline values: CDR1 MNHEY, CDR2 SVGAGI. V shed 6 bases, J shed 4 bases, and the junction held 3 bases outside the gene matches. CDR3 size: 13 residues. The chain's CDR3 is CASRKQGNQPQHF. Here the CDR3 DNA reads TGTGCCAGCAGGAAACAGGGGAATCAGCCCCAGCATTTT.

This clonotype was detected only a few times. The rearrangement links TRBV12-3 or TRBV12-4 to TRBJ2-7, with 12 bases fitting TRBD2. V lost 6 bases and J lost 0; bases outside the gene matches: 3. The CDR3 has 15 residues. Here the CDR3 DNA reads TGTGCCAGCAGCCCGACTAGCGGGAGCTCCTACGAGCAGTACTTC. Translated: CASSPTSGSSYEQYF.

This clonotype was seen more than once but under ten times. This chain uses TRBV6-5 with TRBJ1-1; D is ambiguous. The V end lost 6 bases, the J end lost 3 bases, and 8 bases lay between the germline ends. The CDR3 is 12 residues long. Per the germline V gene, CDR1 is MNHEY and CDR2 is SVGAGI. CDR3: CASSQMDTEAFF. The CDR3 DNA reads as TGTGCCAGCAGCCAAATGGACACTGAAGCTTTCTTT.

This clonotype was seen only a few times. The gene calls are TRBV9 and TRBJ2-3; 7 bases map to TRBD2. In germline, CDR1 is SGDLS, CDR2 YYNGEE. This CDR3 comprises 16 residues. V shed 4 bases and J 6 bases; nucleotides not matched to a gene: 14. The CDR3 DNA reads TGTGCCAGCAGCTTGGGGACTACGACGGCACTCGATACGCAGTATTTT. Translated, it gives CASSLGTTTALDTQYF.

This chain connects TRBV12-3 or TRBV12-4 to TRBJ2-7; D perhaps matches TRBD2 (7 bases). There are 13 residues in the CDR3. V was cut by 7 bases and J by 3 bases, with 13 bases left in between. CDR3 in amino acids: CASIGRGIYEQYV. In DNA form, the CDR3 reads TGTGCCAGCATTGGGAGGGGGATCTACGAGCAGTACGTC.

In its sample, this clonotype was seen many times. CDR3 sequence (DNA): TGTGCCAGCAGCTTAGGTCTGGGGGTGGCAGATACGCAGTATTTT. The encoded protein is CASSLGLGVADTQYF. This sequence joins TRBV7-6 and TRBJ2-3, with D perhaps TRBD1 or TRBD2 (5 bases each). This CDR3 spans 15 amino acids. The V end lost 1 base, the J end lost 4 bases, and 12 bases lay between the germline ends. Germline assignment: CDR1 SGHVS and CDR2 FNYEAQ.